This entry describes one T cell receptor (beta chain). Its antigen is undetermined. cDNA libraries for TCR alpha and TCR beta, carrying sample barcodes and UMIs, came from 5'RACE with constant-segment primers. TCRdb recomputed calls from the 5' RACE reads with MiXCR, one row per CDR3 protein. The data contain 270,000 or so distinct CDR3 sequences, roughly 18% of them singletons. This sample was taken from a study of T-cell memory formation after mild COVID-19. Study results and caveats: Clones contracting day 15 to 85 were balanced CD4/CD8; later expanders leaned CD4+. That cross-reactive memory joined was suggested by some responding clones appearing in pre-infection memory.

There are 16 residues in the CDR3. V was pared by 0 bases and J by 0 bases, with 4 bases of the junction left unmatched. From germline, CDR1 is SGHRS and CDR2 YFSETQ. The sequencing sample was made of PBMCs or a T cell subset sorted from them (not recorded which). This chain links TRBV5-1 with TRBJ2-3, with 7 bases fitting TRBD2. The origin of this receptor is a young man who had mild COVID-19 (a few samples of this study predate the infection). Cell type and time point are not known. The CDR3 coding sequence is TGCGCCAGCAGCTTGGGTCTAGCGGAGAGCACAGATACGCAGTATTTT. Protein sequence: CASSLGLAESTDTQYF.